Presented here are 30 T cell receptor beta chains from one specimen sequenced in a study of T cell changes during pregnancy in multiple sclerosis. TCRdb keeps only in-frame clones here, not all; method: immunoSEQ multiplex PCR. The sample holds tens of thousands of clones; 91% are singletons and the top ten take about 2.2%. This specimen was peripheral blood, taken in the third trimester of pregnancy. The source of these receptors is a female donor in good health, enrolled as a control in a pregnancy study.

This chain connects TRBV7-9 to TRBJ1-1; D call uncertain. Germline V gene data show CDR1 as SEHNR and CDR2 as FQNEAQ (reference sequence). Trimming cost V 5 bases and J 7 bases, with 14 bases left between them. CDR3 size: 13 residues. CDR3 residues: CASSPPLQIEAFF. The CDR3 DNA reads as TGTGCCAGCAGCCCGCCCTTACAGATTGAAGCTTTCTTT.

The rearrangement links TRBV29-1 to TRBJ2-2; 11 bases align to TRBD2. CDR1 is SQVTM and CDR2 is ANQGSEA in the germline V gene. This CDR3 is 15 amino acids long. Germline trimming cut 7 bases from V and 1 base from J; bases unmatched to any gene: 5. In DNA form, the CDR3 reads TGCAGCGGAACTCTAGCGGGAGGGAACACCGGGGAGCTGTTTTTT. It specifies CSGTLAGGNTGELFF.

V usage is TRBV29-1 and J usage is TRBJ2-3, with 7 bases identical to TRBD2. The CDR3 contains 12 residues. The germline V gene has CDR1 SQVTM and CDR2 ANQGSEA. The V gene end was trimmed by 4 bases and the J gene end by 5 bases; junction bases not matched to a gene: 3. The CDR3 protein is CSVGGLVDTQYF. The CDR3 DNA follows: TGCAGCGTTGGTGGACTAGTAGATACGCAGTATTTT.

Regarding this clone: The CDR3 carries no conserved terminal phenylalanine or tryptophan, so it likely arises from a read error. Because the CDR3's place on the DNA is in doubt, the DNA is left out and the CDR3 is given as listed by TCRdb. The chain has TRBV28 and TRBJ1-1; no check of the table's D call, TRBD1, against the DNA was made. Germline assignment: CDR1 MDHEN and CDR2 SYDVKM. The CDR3 is 14 residues long, ends included. CDR3: CASSLPNTGAHAWV.

V and J are TRBV6-1 and TRBJ2-5; 8 nucleotides line up with TRBD2. The CDR3 spans 15 residues. V lost 1 base to trimming and J lost 5 bases; unmatched junction nucleotides: 6. Germline assignment: CDR1 MNHNS and CDR2 SASEGT. The CDR3 region has the DNA TGTGCCAGCAGTGAAGGGCGGGGGGCTCTGGAGACCCAGTACTTC. This translates into CASSEGRGALETQYF.

The rearrangement uses TRBV6-5 and TRBJ2-4, with 10 bases aligning to TRBD2. In germline, CDR1 is MNHEY, CDR2 SVGAGI. The CDR3 is made up of 13 amino acids. The trim removed 5 bases at V and 13 bases at J, leaving 8 bases unmatched. The CDR3 nucleotides read TGTGCCAGCAGTGCCTCCGGACTAGCGGTACAGTACTTC. It translates to CASSASGLAVQYF.

V and J are TRBV19 and TRBJ1-1; D is uncertain. CDR3 length: 14 amino acids. Per germline, CDR1 LNHDA and CDR2 SQIVND (reference sequence). V was shortened by 6 bases and J by 1 base, with 12 bases between the two germline ends. CDR3 residues: CASSPHSPNTEAFF. CDR3 sequence (DNA): TGTGCCAGTAGCCCTCATAGCCCGAACACTGAAGCTTTCTTT. Full variable domain (outside the CDR3, taken from reference TRBV19 and TRBJ1-1): DGGITQSPKYLFRKEGQNVTLSCEQNLNHDAMYWYRQDPGQGLRLIYYSQIVNDFQKGDIAEGYSVSREKKESFPLTVTSAQKNPTAFYLCASSPHSPNTEAFFGQGTRLTVV.

The chain carries TRBV18 and TRBJ1-1; 9 bases agree with TRBD1. The germline V gene has CDR1 KGHSH and CDR2 LQKENI. The CDR3 totals 15 residues. Trimming at V came to 2 bases and at J to 1 base, leaving 2 bases not matched to a gene. CDR3 in amino acids: CASSPGTGQNTEAFF. The DNA of the CDR3 is TGTGCCAGCTCACCAGGGACAGGGCAGAACACTGAAGCTTTCTTT.

The chain recombines TRBV11-2 with TRBJ1-2; D gene uncertain. Germline CDR1 and CDR2: SGHAT and FQNNGV. The V end lost 0 bases, the J end lost 8 bases, and 10 bases lay between the germline ends. CDR3 length equals 13 residues. The CDR3 sequence: CASSLEGGGGYTF. The CDR3 region has the DNA TGTGCCAGCAGCTTAGAAGGTGGAGGCGGCTACACCTTC.

V usage is TRBV9 and J usage is TRBJ1-2; the D gene is possibly TRBD1 (6 bases). V gave up 0 bases and J gave up 8 bases, with 11 bases separating them. Germline loops: CDR1 SGDLS, CDR2 YYNGEE. CDR3 length: 13 amino acids. The CDR3 coding sequence is TGTGCCAGCAGCGTAGAGGGGGGGGAAGGCTACACCTTC. This gives the protein CASSVEGGEGYTF.

The chain combines TRBV28 with TRBJ2-1; D uncertain. V was pared by 3 bases and J by 0 bases, with 6 bases between. This CDR3 has 14 residues. Germline V lookup: CDR1 MDHEN, CDR2 SYDVKM. The CDR3 DNA reads as TGTGCCAGCAGTTTGCGGATCTCCTACAATGAGCAGTTCTTC. The encoded protein is CASSLRISYNEQFF.

V is TRBV5-1 and J is TRBJ2-5; no clear D gene. CDR3 length: 13 residues. CDR1 is SGHRS and CDR2 is YFSETQ in the germline V gene. V lost 5 bases and J lost 4, with 12 bases in between. The CDR3 loop reads CASSSSGGETQYF. Here the CDR3 DNA reads TGCGCCAGCAGTTCAAGTGGCGGAGAGACCCAGTACTTC. The full variable domain, with the rest looked up from reference TRBV5-1 and TRBJ2-5, is KAGVTQTPRYLIKTRGQQVTLSCSPISGHRSVSWYQQTPGQGLQFLFEYFSETQRNKGNFPGRFSGRQFSNSRSEMNVSTLELGDSALYLCASSSSGGETQYFGPGTRLLVL.

This chain links TRBV19 with TRBJ2-1; D unresolved. In germline, CDR1 is LNHDA, CDR2 SQIVND (reference sequence). The CDR3 contains 13 residues. With 1 base removed from V and 5 bases from J, the gap between germline ends came to 6 bases. CDR3 nucleotide sequence: TGTGCCAGTAGTATAGCCTTTAACAATGAGCAGTTCTTC. Translated, it gives CASSIAFNNEQFF.

DNA of the CDR3: TGCGCCAGCAGCTTAATCGGTAGAGGGGGCCGCATCATGAACACTGAAGCTTTCTTT. It encodes CASSLIGRGGRIMNTEAFF. The chain couples TRBV5-1 to TRBJ1-1; 7 bases are shared with TRBD1. The germline gives CDR1 SGHRS, CDR2 YFSETQ. The V and J ends lost 2 bases and 0 bases, in that order; junction bases with no gene match: 16. The CDR3 runs to 19 residues.

This clone was detected once. The V gene is TRBV11-2, the J gene TRBJ1-5, with 9 positions matching TRBD1. The germline V gene encodes CDR1 SGHAT and CDR2 FQNNGV. V dropped 1 base and J dropped 6; count of bases not matched to a gene: 10. The length of the CDR3 is 17 residues. CDR3 loop: CASSLAQGGTGRQPQHF. The CDR3, as DNA: TGTGCCAGCAGCTTAGCCCAAGGGGGGACAGGGCGTCAGCCCCAGCATTTT.

The chain has TRBV28 and TRBJ1-2; D is perhaps TRBD1 (5 bases). Trimming shortened V by 3 bases and J by 8 bases, and 10 bases separated the two germline ends. CDR3 length equals 12 residues. Germline V gene sequence: CDR1 MDHEN, CDR2 SYDVKM. The CDR3 is CASSLWGAGYTF. The DNA for the CDR3 is TGTGCCAGCAGTTTGTGGGGCGCAGGCTACACCTTC.

The chain has TRBV7-9 and TRBJ1-1; TRBD1 is a possible D gene (6 bases). CDR1 and CDR2 from the germline V gene are SEHNR and FQNEAQ (reference sequence). The CDR3 runs 13 residues. The V end was cut by 1 base, the J end by 10 bases, with 13 bases between. The CDR3 sequence: CASSLDRTAGAFF. CDR3 bases: TGTGCCAGCAGCTTAGATAGGACAGCTGGAGCTTTCTTT.

J is TRBJ1-1 and V is TRBV6-1, with 7 bases fitting TRBD1. The germline V gene encodes CDR1 MNHNS and CDR2 SASEGT. The CDR3 contains 15 residues. V lost 3 bases, J lost 1 base, and 5 bases stayed unmatched. The CDR3 DNA is TGTGCCAGCAGTGAGTCTCAGGGGGGGAACACTGAAGCTTTCTTT. Translation gives CASSESQGGNTEAFF.

The CDR3 coding sequence is TGTGCCAGCAGCTTATCCTTGGATAGCGGGGGCCTATCGTCTTACGAGCAGTACTTC. Encoded protein: CASSLSLDSGGLSSYEQYF. J is TRBJ2-7 and V is TRBV7-3; TRBD2 aligns across 9 bases. Germline CDR1 and CDR2: SGHTA and FQGTGA. The CDR3 extends over 19 amino acids. V gave up 2 bases and J gave up 4 bases; unmatched junction bases: 18.

The V call is TRBV29-1, the J call TRBJ2-3, with D perhaps matching TRBD2 (6 bases). The ends were cut back, 6 bases at V and 4 bases at J, with 11 bases in the middle. The CDR3 extends over 12 amino acids. Germline loops: CDR1 SQVTM, CDR2 ANQGSEA. The CDR3 is CSVALASDTQYF. CDR3 bases: TGCAGCGTCGCACTAGCATCAGATACGCAGTATTTT.

The CDR3 DNA reads TGCGCCAGCAGCTTGAGAATGGGGGGACGCAAAAATGGCTACACCTTC. This codes for CASSLRMGGRKNGYTF. This chain uses TRBV5-1 with TRBJ1-2; D is possibly TRBD1 (5 bases). Trimming cost V 1 base and J 6 bases, with 19 bases left between them. Per the germline V gene, CDR1 is SGHRS and CDR2 is YFSETQ. The CDR3 is 16 amino acids. Variable domain in full (rest from reference TRBV5-1 and TRBJ1-2): KAGVTQTPRYLIKTRGQQVTLSCSPISGHRSVSWYQQTPGQGLQFLFEYFSETQRNKGNFPGRFSGRQFSNSRSEMNVSTLELGDSALYLCASSLRMGGRKNGYTFGSGTRLTVV.

This clone was observed once. The rearrangement links TRBV6-1 to TRBJ2-3; perhaps TRBD2 as D (5 bases). Between the trimmed V and J ends, which lost 8 bases and 2 bases, there was a span of 14 bases. The CDR3 has 14 amino acids. Germline values: CDR1 MNHNS, CDR2 SASEGT. CDR3 DNA: TGTGCCAGCTTACAAGGCCGGGACACAGATACGCAGTATTTT. Translating it yields CASLQGRDTDTQYF.

V gene TRBV27 combines with J gene TRBJ2-1; 14 bases fit TRBD2. V lost 4 bases to trimming and J lost 9 bases; unmatched junction nucleotides: 5. CDR1 MNHEY and CDR2 SMNVEV come from the germline V gene (reference sequence). The CDR3 spans 15 residues. The CDR3 is CASSSTSGRATEQFF. The CDR3 nucleotides read TGTGCCAGCAGTTCGACTAGCGGGAGGGCCACTGAGCAGTTCTTC.

The chain joins TRBV7-9 to TRBJ2-1, with D perhaps TRBD1 (6 bases). In germline, CDR1 is SEHNR, CDR2 FQNEAQ (reference sequence). Trimming took 4 bases from V and 0 from J, leaving 19 bases between them. The CDR3 loop spans 18 amino acids. The CDR3 DNA is TGTGCCAGCAGCTCACAGGGTCGGGTGGGGAGCTCCTACAATGAGCAGTTCTTC. Translation: CASSSQGRVGSSYNEQFF.

V usage is TRBV5-5 and J usage is TRBJ1-2, with 8 bases fitting TRBD1. The CDR3 covers 14 residues. Germline assignment: CDR1 SGHKS and CDR2 YYEKEE (reference sequence). Trimming took 2 bases from V and 6 from J; bases not matched to a gene: 6. CDR3 bases: TGTGCCAGCAGCTTACCGGGACAGGTTCATGGCTACACCTTC. Amino acids: CASSLPGQVHGYTF.

V and J are TRBV28 and TRBJ2-3, with 7 bases fitting TRBD2. Germline-derived CDR1 and CDR2 are MDHEN and SYDVKM. The CDR3 sequence is 16 residues long. The V and J ends lost 6 bases and 6 bases, in that order; junction bases with no gene match: 15. CDR3 coding DNA: TGTGCCAGCAGCCCCGGCGGGCTCCACGGGGGGGATACGCAGTATTTT. It specifies CASSPGGLHGGDTQYF. Full variable domain (outside the CDR3, taken from reference TRBV28 and TRBJ2-3): DVKVTQSSRYLVKRTGEKVFLECVQDMDHENMFWYRQDPGLGLRLIYFSYDVKMKEKGDIPEGYSVSREKKERFSLILESASTNQTSMYLCASSPGGLHGGDTQYFGPGTRLTVL.

This clone was seen a single time. The CDR3, as DNA: TGTGCCAGCAGTTTATATCCCGGGGGGGGAAGAGGCTACGAGCAGTACTTC. Amino acids: CASSLYPGGGRGYEQYF. This chain connects TRBV27 to TRBJ2-7; 8 bases align to TRBD2. This CDR3 contains 17 residues. Germline CDR1 reads MNHEY; CDR2 reads SMNVEV (reference sequence). V was pared by 1 base and J by 3 bases, with 11 bases of the junction left unmatched.

V usage is TRBV2 and J usage is TRBJ1-2, with D hard to call. CDR1 and CDR2 from the germline V gene are SNHLY and FYNNEI. There are 13 residues in the CDR3. The ends were cut back, 2 bases at V and 3 bases at J, with 7 bases in the middle. The CDR3 bases are TGTGCCAGCAGTGAACAGGTGGACTATGGCTACACCTTC. Protein sequence: CASSEQVDYGYTF. Filled out from reference TRBV2 and TRBJ1-2, the complete variable domain reads EPEVTQTPSHQVTQMGQEVILRCVPISNHLYFYWYRQILGQKVEFLVSFYNNEISEKSEIFDDQFSVERPDGSNFTLKIRSTKLEDSAMYFCASSEQVDYGYTFGSGTRLTVV.

The CDR3 DNA reads TGCGCCAGCAGTCCCCCCCAGGGCAGGTCCTACGAGCAGTACTTC. This sequence encodes CASSPPQGRSYEQYF. The gene calls are TRBV23-1 and TRBJ2-7; D is perhaps TRBD1 (5 bases). TRBV23-1 is given ORF status, its function remaining uncertain. V was pared by 4 bases and J by 1 base, with 14 bases between. The length of the CDR3 is 15 residues.

This rearrangement joins TRBV7-2 to TRBJ2-7; tentative D call: TRBD1 (5 bases). The CDR3 covers 14 residues. V was clipped by 5 bases and J by 0 bases, with 11 bases between them. Germline V gene data show CDR1 as SGHTA and CDR2 as FQGNSA. Here the CDR3 DNA reads TGTGCCAGCAGCCCTTCCCAGGGCTCCTACGAGCAGTACTTC. It is translated as CASSPSQGSYEQYF.